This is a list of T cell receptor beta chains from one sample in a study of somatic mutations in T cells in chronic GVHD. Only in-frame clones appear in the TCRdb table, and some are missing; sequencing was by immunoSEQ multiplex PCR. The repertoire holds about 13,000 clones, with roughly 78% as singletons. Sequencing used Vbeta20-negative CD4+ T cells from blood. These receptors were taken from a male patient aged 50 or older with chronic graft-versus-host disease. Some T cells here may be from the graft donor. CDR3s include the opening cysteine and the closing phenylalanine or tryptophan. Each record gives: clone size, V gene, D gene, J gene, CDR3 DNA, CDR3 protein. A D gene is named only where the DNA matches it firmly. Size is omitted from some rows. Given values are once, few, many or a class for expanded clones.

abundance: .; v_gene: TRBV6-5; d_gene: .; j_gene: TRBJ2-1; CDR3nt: TGTGCCAGCAGTTACTCGCGGGGCCGGGGAAACAATGAGCAGTTCTTC; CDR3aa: CASSYSRGRGNNEQFF
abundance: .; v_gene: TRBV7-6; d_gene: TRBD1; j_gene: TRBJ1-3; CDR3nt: TGTGCCAGCAGTAGACTAGGGGGCCACTCTGGAAACACCATATATTTT; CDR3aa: CASSRLGGHSGNTIYF
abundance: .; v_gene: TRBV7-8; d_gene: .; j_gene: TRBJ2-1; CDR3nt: TGTGCCAGCAGCTTAGGGACAATGGGCTACAATGAGCAGTTCTTC; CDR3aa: CASSLGTMGYNEQFF
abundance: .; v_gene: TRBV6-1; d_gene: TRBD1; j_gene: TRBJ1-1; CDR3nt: TGTGCCAGCAGTGAGGACAGGGTGCTTGAAACTGAAGCTTTCTTT; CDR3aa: CASSEDRVLETEAFF
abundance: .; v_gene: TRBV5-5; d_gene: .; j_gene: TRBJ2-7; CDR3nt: TGTGCCAGCAGCTTGGGCGGATTTTCCTACGAGCAGTACTTC; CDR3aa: CASSLGGFSYEQYF
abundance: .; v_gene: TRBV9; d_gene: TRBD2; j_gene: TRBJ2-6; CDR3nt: TGTGCCAGCAGCGTCTCGGGACTAGGGGACTCTGGGGCCAACGTCCTGACTTTC; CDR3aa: CASSVSGLGDSGANVLTF
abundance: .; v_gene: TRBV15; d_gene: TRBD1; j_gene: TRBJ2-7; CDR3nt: TGTGCCACCAGCAGGTGGACAGGGGGCTCCTACGAGCAGTACTTC; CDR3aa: CATSRWTGGSYEQYF
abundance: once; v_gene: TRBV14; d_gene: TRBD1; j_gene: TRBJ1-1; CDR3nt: TGTGCCAGCAGCCAAGCAGAGGGACAGGGGAACACTGAAGCTTTCTTT; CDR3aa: CASSQAEGQGNTEAFF
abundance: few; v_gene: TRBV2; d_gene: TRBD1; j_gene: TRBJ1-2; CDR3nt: TGTGCCAGCAGTACGGGACAGCCAGCTAACTATGGCTACACCTTC; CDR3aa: CASSTGQPANYGYTF
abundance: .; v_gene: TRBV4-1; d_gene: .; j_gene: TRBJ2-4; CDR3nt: TGCGCCAGCAGCCCACACCAAGAAAGCGGAAAAGCCAAAAACATTCAGTACTTC; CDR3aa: CASSPHQESGKAKNIQYF
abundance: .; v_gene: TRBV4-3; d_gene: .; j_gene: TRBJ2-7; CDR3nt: TGCGCCAGCAGCCAAGAGGCCACGGCGGGAACTCTTCCGTACGAGCAGTACTTC; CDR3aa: CASSQEATAGTLPYEQYF
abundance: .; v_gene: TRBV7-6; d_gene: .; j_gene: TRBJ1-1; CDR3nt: TGTGCCAGCAGCTTAGAACAGTACACTGAAGCTTTCTTT; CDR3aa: CASSLEQYTEAFF
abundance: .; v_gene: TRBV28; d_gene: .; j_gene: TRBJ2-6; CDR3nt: TGTGCCAGCAGTGACAAGAGCTCTGGGGCCAACGTCCTGACTTTC; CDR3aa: CASSDKSSGANVLTF
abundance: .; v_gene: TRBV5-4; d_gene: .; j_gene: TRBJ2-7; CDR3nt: TGTGCCAGCAGCTATGACAGAACCACCTACGAGCAGTACTTC; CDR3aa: CASSYDRTTYEQYF
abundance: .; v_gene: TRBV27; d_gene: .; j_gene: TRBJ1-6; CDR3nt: TGTGCCAGCAGTTCCCTCCCCGTCTTCCCCCTCCACTTT; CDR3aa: CASSSLPVFPLHF
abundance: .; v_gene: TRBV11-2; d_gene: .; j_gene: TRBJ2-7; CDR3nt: TGTGCCAGCACCTACAGGAGACACTACGAGCAGTACTTC; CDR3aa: CASTYRRHYEQYF
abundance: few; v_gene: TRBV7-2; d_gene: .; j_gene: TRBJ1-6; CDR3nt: TGTGCCAGCAGCATAGGACAGTATAATTCACCCCTCCACTTT; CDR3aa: CASSIGQYNSPLHF
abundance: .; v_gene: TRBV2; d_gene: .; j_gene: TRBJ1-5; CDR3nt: TGTGCCAGCCTACAGGACAGAGATAATCAGCCCCAGCATTTT; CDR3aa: CASLQDRDNQPQHF
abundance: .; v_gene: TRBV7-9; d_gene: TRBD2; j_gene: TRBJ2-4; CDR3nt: TGTGCCAGCAGCCAAGAGGGCGGGGGGGCCAAAAACATTCAGTACTTC; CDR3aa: CASSQEGGGAKNIQYF
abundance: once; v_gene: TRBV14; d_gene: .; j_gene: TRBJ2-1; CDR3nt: TGTGCCAGCTCGCACGCTAGCTTCTACAATGAGCAGTTCTTC; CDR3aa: CASSHASFYNEQFF
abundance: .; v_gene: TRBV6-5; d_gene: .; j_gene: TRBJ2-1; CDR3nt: TGTGCCAGCAGTCTTCTCGGTGAGCAGTTCTTC; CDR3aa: CASSLLGEQFF
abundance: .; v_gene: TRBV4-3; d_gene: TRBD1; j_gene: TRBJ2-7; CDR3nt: TGCGCCAGCAGCCAACTTAGGACAGGGGGCGGCTACGAGCAGTACTTC; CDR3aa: CASSQLRTGGGYEQYF
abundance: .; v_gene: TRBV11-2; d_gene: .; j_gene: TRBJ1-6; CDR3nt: TGTGCCAGCAGCCTCGACCCTCTAGATTCACCCCTCCACTTT; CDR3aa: CASSLDPLDSPLHF
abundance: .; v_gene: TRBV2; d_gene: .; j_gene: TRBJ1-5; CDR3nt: TGTGCCAGCAGTGACAGGCCCTATAGCAATCAGCCCCAGCATTTT; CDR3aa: CASSDRPYSNQPQHF
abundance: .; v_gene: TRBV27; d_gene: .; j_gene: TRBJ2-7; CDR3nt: TGTGCCAGCAGCCTCACCCGGACAGCCTCCTACGAGCAGTACTTC; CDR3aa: CASSLTRTASYEQYF
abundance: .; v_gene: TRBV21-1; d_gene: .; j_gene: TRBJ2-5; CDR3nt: TGTGCCAGCAGCAAAGCTCGAGCTGGCCAAGAGACCCAGTACTTC; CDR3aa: CASSKARAGQETQYF
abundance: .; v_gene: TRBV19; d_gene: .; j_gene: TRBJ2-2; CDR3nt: TGTGCCAGTACGGAGTATGACGGGGAGCTGTTTTTT; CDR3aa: CASTEYDGELFF
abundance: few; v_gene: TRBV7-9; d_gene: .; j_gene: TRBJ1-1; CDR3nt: TGTGCCAGCAGCTTCCAGAACACTGAAGCTTTCTTT; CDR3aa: CASSFQNTEAFF
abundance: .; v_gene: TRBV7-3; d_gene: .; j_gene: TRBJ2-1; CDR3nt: TGTGCCAGCAGCTTAGGCAGATCCTACAATGAGCAGTTCTTC; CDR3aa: CASSLGRSYNEQFF
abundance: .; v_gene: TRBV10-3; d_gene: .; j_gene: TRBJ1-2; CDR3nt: TGTGCCATCAGTGAGGGTGGGGGGGCCCTAAACTATGGCTACACCTTC; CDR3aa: CAISEGGGALNYGYTF
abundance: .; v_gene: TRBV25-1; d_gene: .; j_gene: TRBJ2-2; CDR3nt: TGTGCCAGCAACTGGGGGGACGGGGAGCTGTTTTTT; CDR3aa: CASNWGDGELFF
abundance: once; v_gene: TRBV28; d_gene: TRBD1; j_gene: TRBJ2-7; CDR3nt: TGTGCCAGCATACATCAGGGACAGGGCAACCACGAGCAGTACTTC; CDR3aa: CASIHQGQGNHEQYF